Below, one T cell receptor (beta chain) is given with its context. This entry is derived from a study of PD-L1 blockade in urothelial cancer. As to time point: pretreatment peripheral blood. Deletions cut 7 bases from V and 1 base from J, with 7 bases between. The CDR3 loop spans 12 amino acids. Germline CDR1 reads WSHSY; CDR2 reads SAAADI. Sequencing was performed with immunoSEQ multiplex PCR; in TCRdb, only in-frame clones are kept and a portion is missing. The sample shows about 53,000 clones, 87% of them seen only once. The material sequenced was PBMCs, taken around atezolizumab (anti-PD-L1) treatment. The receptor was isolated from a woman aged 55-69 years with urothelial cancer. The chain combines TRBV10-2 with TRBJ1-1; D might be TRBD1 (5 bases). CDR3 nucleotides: TGCGCCAGCATAAGGGGGAACACTGAAGCTTTCTTT. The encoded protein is CASIRGNTEAFF.